A selection of T cell receptor beta chains follows, all from one sample in a study of T cell responses to AZD1222 COVID-19 vaccine. Profiling relied on immunoSEQ multiplex PCR, and the TCRdb table lists in-frame clones only, not all of them. The sample includes roughly 110,000 clones, 87% of them seen just once. The input for sequencing was peripheral blood, taken on day 0 of AZD1222 vaccination. These receptors all stem from an adult in good health. Each CDR3 is given with its conserved first and last residue. The order of the fields is D gene, J gene, CDR3 length, clone size, V gene, CDR3 DNA, CDR3 protein. D genes are given only for firm matches. Only some rows state a clone size, as once, few, many or a class for expanded clones.

D gene: .
J gene: TRBJ2-3
CDR3 length: 15
clone size: .
V gene: TRBV18
CDR3 DNA: TGTGCCAGCTCACCGGTCGCTCAGGGCGCAGATACGCAGTATTTT
CDR3 protein: CASSPVAQGADTQYF

D gene: TRBD1
J gene: TRBJ1-1
CDR3 length: 16
clone size: .
V gene: TRBV11-3
CDR3 DNA: TGTGCCAGCAGCTTAAGCCGGGGACAGGGGAACACTGAAGCTTTCTTT
CDR3 protein: CASSLSRGQGNTEAFF

D gene: .
J gene: TRBJ1-5
CDR3 length: 15
clone size: .
V gene: TRBV27
CDR3 DNA: TGTGCCAGCAGTTTATCGGGGGTAAGCAATCAGCCCCAGCATTTT
CDR3 protein: CASSLSGVSNQPQHF

D gene: .
J gene: TRBJ2-7
CDR3 length: 15
clone size: .
V gene: TRBV5-4
CDR3 DNA: TGTGCCAGCAGCCCGGGGACTGCACCCTCCTACGAGCAGTACTTC
CDR3 protein: CASSPGTAPSYEQYF

D gene: TRBD1
J gene: TRBJ1-4
CDR3 length: 14
clone size: .
V gene: TRBV10-3
CDR3 DNA: TGTGCCATCAGCCAGACAGGGGCGCTAGAAAAACTGTTTTTT
CDR3 protein: CAISQTGALEKLFF

D gene: TRBD2
J gene: TRBJ2-7
CDR3 length: 14
clone size: .
V gene: TRBV28
CDR3 DNA: TGTGCCGCCTCGGGGGGGCGGGGCCGCTACGAGCAGTACTTC
CDR3 protein: CAASGGRGRYEQYF

D gene: TRBD1
J gene: TRBJ2-2
CDR3 length: 15
clone size: .
V gene: TRBV7-3
CDR3 DNA: TGTGCCAGCGGAGGACTGACAGGGGGCGAAGGGGAGCTGTTTTTT
CDR3 protein: CASGGLTGGEGELFF

D gene: .
J gene: TRBJ2-6
CDR3 length: 14
clone size: .
V gene: TRBV19
CDR3 DNA: TGTGCCAGTTCAGCCCTCTCGGGGGCCAACGTCCTGACTTTC
CDR3 protein: CASSALSGANVLTF

D gene: .
J gene: TRBJ1-5
CDR3 length: 13
clone size: many
V gene: TRBV24-1
CDR3 DNA: TGTGCCACCAGTTCATGGGACCTTTGGCCCCAGCATTTT
CDR3 protein: CATSSWDLWPQHF

D gene: .
J gene: TRBJ2-1
CDR3 length: 12
clone size: .
V gene: TRBV19
CDR3 DNA: TGTGCCAGTAGTATCAACCTCATCGAGCAGTTCTTC
CDR3 protein: CASSINLIEQFF

D gene: TRBD2
J gene: TRBJ2-1
CDR3 length: 16
clone size: once
V gene: TRBV6-6
CDR3 DNA: TGTGCCAGCACCACTATAGCGGGGGGCTCCTACAATGAGCAGTTCTTC
CDR3 protein: CASTTIAGGSYNEQFF

D gene: .
J gene: TRBJ1-2
CDR3 length: 17
clone size: once
V gene: TRBV7-9
CDR3 DNA: TGTGCCAGCAGCCTTTCGACAAGGAGGGTAGCTAACTATGGCTACACCTTC
CDR3 protein: CASSLSTRRVANYGYTF

D gene: .
J gene: TRBJ2-5
CDR3 length: 14
clone size: .
V gene: TRBV14
CDR3 DNA: TGTGCCAGCAGCCAATTGCCCCGGGGAGAGACCCAGTACTTC
CDR3 protein: CASSQLPRGETQYF

D gene: TRBD1
J gene: TRBJ1-2
CDR3 length: 13
clone size: .
V gene: TRBV27
CDR3 DNA: TGTGCCAGCAGCCCCGGGACAGGGTTACGGTACACCTTC
CDR3 protein: CASSPGTGLRYTF

D gene: TRBD2
J gene: TRBJ2-3
CDR3 length: 17
clone size: .
V gene: TRBV5-3
CDR3 DNA: TGTGCCAGAAAGCTCAGCGGGAGCCCTCCTAGCACAGATACGCAGTATTTT
CDR3 protein: CARKLSGSPPSTDTQYF

D gene: TRBD2
J gene: TRBJ2-1
CDR3 length: 16
clone size: .
V gene: TRBV3-1/TRBV3-2
CDR3 DNA: TGTGCCAGCAGCCCACGGACTAGCGGGGCATACAATGAGCAGTTCTTC
CDR3 protein: CASSPRTSGAYNEQFF

D gene: .
J gene: TRBJ2-1
CDR3 length: 11
clone size: .
V gene: TRBV6-6
CDR3 DNA: TGTGCCAGCAGTTACGGGGCTGAGCAGTTCTTC
CDR3 protein: CASSYGAEQFF

D gene: TRBD2
J gene: TRBJ2-3
CDR3 length: 15
clone size: .
V gene: TRBV7-8
CDR3 DNA: TGTGCCAGCAGCTTACTGAGCGGGAGGGCAGATACGCAGTATTTT
CDR3 protein: CASSLLSGRADTQYF

D gene: TRBD2
J gene: TRBJ2-2
CDR3 length: 16
clone size: .
V gene: TRBV6-6
CDR3 DNA: TGTGCCAGCAGCCCTAGCGGGAGGGGAGACACCGGGGAGCTGTTTTTT
CDR3 protein: CASSPSGRGDTGELFF

D gene: .
J gene: TRBJ1-3
CDR3 length: 19
clone size: .
V gene: TRBV23-1
CDR3 DNA: TGCGCCAGCAGTCAATACAGGTACGGCAAAAGGGCCACTGGAAACACCATATATTTT
CDR3 protein: CASSQYRYGKRATGNTIYF

D gene: .
J gene: TRBJ1-1
CDR3 length: 15
clone size: .
V gene: TRBV28
CDR3 DNA: TGTGCCAGCAGTTTAAGGTGGGGTGGGGACACTGAAGCTTTCTTT
CDR3 protein: CASSLRWGGDTEAFF

D gene: TRBD2
J gene: TRBJ2-3
CDR3 length: 17
clone size: .
V gene: TRBV28
CDR3 DNA: TGTGCCAGCAGTCCCCCCTCTAGCGGGAGAGGGCGAGATACGCAGTATTTT
CDR3 protein: CASSPPSSGRGRDTQYF

D gene: .
J gene: TRBJ2-7
CDR3 length: 12
clone size: .
V gene: TRBV13
CDR3 DNA: TGTGCCAGCAGCTTGGGATCCGGGCGTAGGTACTTC
CDR3 protein: CASSLGSGRRYF

D gene: .
J gene: TRBJ2-3
CDR3 length: 17
clone size: .
V gene: TRBV4-3
CDR3 DNA: TGCGCCAGCAGCCAACCTCTGTGGGAGACGAGCACAGATACGCAGTATTTT
CDR3 protein: CASSQPLWETSTDTQYF

D gene: .
J gene: TRBJ1-5
CDR3 length: 12
clone size: .
V gene: TRBV29-1
CDR3 DNA: TGCAGCGTTGGTGCAGGCAATCAGCCCCAGCATTTT
CDR3 protein: CSVGAGNQPQHF